Detailed here is one T cell receptor beta chain. One end of the junction is discordant with germline, which a read error may explain. Donors comprised healthy HIV-negative adults lacking recent acute infections or vaccinations. All donors were Caucasian adults living in Nashville, Tennessee. For genomic DNA, unsorted samples relied on some 100 million PBMCs. Deep was the level used in running the assay. The repertoire was sequenced with immunoSEQ multiplex PCR; TCRdb's copy has only in-frame clones and lacks some. The profile covers 450,000 to 650,000 clones, with around 78% appearing a single time and approximately 12% taken by the ten largest. The CDR3 length is 16 residues. In germline, CDR1 is LGHNA, CDR2 YSLEER. The sample is drawn from a study of shared clonotypes between healthy human individuals.

The TCR sequence derives from a woman aged 40-49 years in good health. Some clones in this sample may be carry-over from other donors' samples. The specimen sequenced was PBMCs. The chain has TRBV4-3 and TRBJ2-5, with TRBD1 matching over 9 bases. The CDR3 DNA sequence: TGCGCCAGCAGTCAAGACTACAGGGGGCGTTGGGAGACCCAGTACTTC. Its translation: CASSQDYRGRWETQYF.